This record concerns one T cell receptor beta chain sequence. What it recognizes is unknown. Among the 90 to 150 subjects of the validation cohort, separate from the 666-subject first cohort, were the donors. J gave up 4 bases and V 2 bases, and 10 bases lay outside the gene matches. Germline V gives CDR1 ENHRY, CDR2 SYGVKD. This CDR3 is 17 amino acids long. These data are taken from a study of cytomegalovirus exposure and HLA in healthy donors. Study background: A later analysis reported the same platform for the 110 or so validation repertoires and the 500 to 700 first-cohort repertoires.

The repertoire was sequenced with immunoSEQ multiplex PCR; TCRdb's copy has only in-frame clones and lacks some. The sample yields 180,000 or so clones, approximately 89% seen once. Study-wide results and limits: Across donors, most TCRs were seen rarely, yet some public ones were widespread. The tendency of first-cohort TCR clusters to co-occur in the roughly 120 validation repertoires was the finding of a later analysis.

The receptor was derived from a man aged 25 to 40 in good health and CMV-seropositive. V and J are TRBV10-3 and TRBJ2-1; 8 bases line up with TRBD2. The specimen sequenced was PBMCs. CDR3 DNA: TGTGCCATCAGTGAGCCCACGATAGCGGGACCTTACAATGAGCAGTTCTTC. Its translation is CAISEPTIAGPYNEQFF.